This TCR beta chain came from a study of metastatic and nonmetastatic thyroid tumors. The overall study: Repertoire comparison spanned blood and tumor or nodule tissue of malignant and benign thyroid patients.

Original processing notes: The study built a papillary thyroid cancer distant-metastasis classifier from CDR3 differences across clinicopathological groups. TCRdb reprocessed the PCR reads using MiXCR. Clone size and V and J calls follow TCRdb, not the original study. The data contain some 83,000 clones, approximately 12% of them singletons. This clone was picked up many times. Antigen specificity is unknown. General study points: The reported finding was significantly higher TCR beta diversity in malignant thyroid tumors relative to benign nodules, in blood and tumor.

Thyroid surgery was preceded by no treatment in any patient. The CDR3 is made up of 14 amino acids. V was trimmed by 8 bases and J by 2 bases, leaving 9 bases between them. Germline CDR1 and CDR2: KGHDR and SFDVKD. The source is a female donor with papillary thyroid cancer or a benign thyroid nodule (not recorded which). Some clones in this sample may be carry-over from other donors' samples. Material for sequencing was tumor tissue. The V gene is TRBV24-1, the J gene TRBJ2-6; D possibly corresponds to TRBD2 (5 bases). CDR3 region: CATTPGTGANVLTF. CDR3 DNA: TGTGCCACCACCCCGGGGACTGGGGCCAACGTCCTGACTTTC.